These 26 T cell receptor beta chains were all obtained from the same sample, sequenced in a study of T cell responses to AZD1222 COVID-19 vaccine. The method was immunoSEQ multiplex PCR; TCRdb's version includes in-frame clones alone and lacks a portion of them. The sample comprises 150,000 to 180,000 clones, about 90% of which are singletons, and approximately 9% rests with the top ten. The material sequenced was peripheral blood, taken 28 days after the second AZD1222 dose. Every receptor here comes from an adult who received the AZD1222 COVID-19 vaccine.

The chain employs TRBV28 and TRBJ2-2, with 7 positions matching TRBD2. This CDR3 is built from 17 residues. V shed 5 bases, J shed 5 bases, and the junction held 14 bases outside the gene matches. Germline assignment: CDR1 MDHEN and CDR2 SYDVKM. The CDR3 nucleotides are TGTGCCAGCAGTGAACACGCTAGCGGAGGAGGAACCGGGGAGCTGTTTTTT. Protein sequence: CASSEHASGGGTGELFF.

The chain has TRBV5-4 and TRBJ2-6; either TRBD1 or TRBD2 may supply D (5 bases each). In germline, CDR1 is SGHNT, CDR2 YYREEE (reference sequence). CDR3 length: 18 residues. V lost 0 bases and J lost 2, with 15 bases in between. The CDR3 nucleotides are TGTGCCAGCAGCTTGGAGGGTACGGGGCTGGCTGGGGCCAACGTCCTGACTTTC. Translating gives CASSLEGTGLAGANVLTF.

About this clone itself: In the same sample, other DNA sequences code for this CDR3. J is TRBJ1-1 and V is TRBV19; 8 bases agree with TRBD1. Germline V gene data show CDR1 as LNHDA and CDR2 as SQIVND (reference sequence). This CDR3 spans 14 amino acids. With 3 bases clipped from V and 1 base from J, the junction kept 1 base outside the gene matches. CDR3 nucleotides: TGTGCCAGTAGTATTCAGGGGGCGAACACTGAAGCTTTCTTT. Amino acids: CASSIQGANTEAFF.

This clone showed up just once. V and J are TRBV6-1 and TRBJ2-7, with 11 nucleotides matching TRBD1. Germline loops: CDR1 MNHNS, CDR2 SASEGT. The CDR3 totals 17 residues. The V gene end was trimmed by 3 bases and the J gene end by 6 bases; junction bases not matched to a gene: 13. Written as DNA, the CDR3 is TGTGCCAGCAGTGAGCCTCTTTTGGGACAGGGGGTTAGCGAGCAGTACTTC. The encoded protein is CASSEPLLGQGVSEQYF.

V is TRBV7-9 and J is TRBJ2-4; 8 bases line up with TRBD1. This CDR3 region has 14 residues. The V segment lost 5 bases and the J segment 5 bases; nucleotides outside the gene matches: 5. Looked up from germline, CDR1 is SEHNR and CDR2 is FQNEAQ (reference sequence). CDR3 DNA sequence: TGTGCCAGCAGCCCTCAGGGGGCCCAAAACATTCAGTACTTC. Its protein product is CASSPQGAQNIQYF.

This rearrangement joins TRBV12-3 or TRBV12-4 to TRBJ2-1; D not resolved. With 6 bases removed from V and 1 base from J, the gap between germline ends came to 7 bases. The CDR3 length is 13 residues. The CDR3: CASRGLSYNEQFF. The DNA for the CDR3 is TGTGCCAGCAGAGGGTTATCCTACAATGAGCAGTTCTTC.

The genes are TRBV9 and TRBJ2-3; 7 nucleotides align to TRBD2. The CDR3 sequence is 15 residues long. The trim removed 3 bases at V and 2 bases at J, leaving 6 bases unmatched. Germline loops: CDR1 SGDLS, CDR2 YYNGEE. The CDR3 DNA sequence: TGTGCCAGCAGCGCTGCGGGGGAGACCACAGATACGCAGTATTTT. It is translated as CASSAAGETTDTQYF.

This chain joins TRBV14 and TRBJ2-7; 9 bases line up with TRBD2. V shed 1 base and J 2 bases; nucleotides not matched to a gene: 0. CDR1 and CDR2 (germline): SGHDN, FVKESK. The CDR3 extends over 14 amino acids. DNA for the CDR3: TGTGCCAGCAGCCAAGTAGCGGGAGCCTACGAGCAGTACTTC. Protein sequence: CASSQVAGAYEQYF.

This sequence joins TRBV5-1 and TRBJ1-1; 7 nucleotides match TRBD1. Trimming at V came to 4 bases and at J to 5 bases, leaving 14 bases not matched to a gene. Germline loops: CDR1 SGHRS, CDR2 YFSETQ. There are 16 residues in the CDR3. The CDR3 loop reads CASSTNTGVGGTEAFF. The CDR3 coding sequence is TGCGCCAGCAGCACCAATACAGGGGTCGGAGGAACTGAAGCTTTCTTT. The full variable domain, completed using reference TRBV5-1 and TRBJ1-1, is KAGVTQTPRYLIKTRGQQVTLSCSPISGHRSVSWYQQTPGQGLQFLFEYFSETQRNKGNFPGRFSGRQFSNSRSEMNVSTLELGDSALYLCASSTNTGVGGTEAFFGQGTRLTVV.

The rearrangement uses TRBV29-1 and TRBJ1-1; the match to TRBD1 covers 8 bases. The CDR3 runs 14 residues. CDR1 and CDR2 from the germline V gene are SQVTM and ANQGSEA. V was pared by 6 bases and J by 4 bases, with 10 bases of the junction left unmatched. CDR3 amino acids: CSVRAGTGFTEAFF. Written as DNA, the CDR3 is TGCAGCGTCCGGGCCGGGACAGGCTTCACTGAAGCTTTCTTT.

This clone was counted only a few times. J is TRBJ2-7 and V is TRBV3-1 (or the pseudogene TRBV3-2); 14 nucleotides agree with TRBD2. V lost 4 bases, J lost 9 bases, and 8 bases stayed unmatched. The CDR3 is 15 amino acids. CDR1 and CDR2 (germline): LGHDT, YNNKEL (reference sequence). CDR3 coding DNA: TGTGCCAGCAGCCGTCCGGGACTAGCGGGAGAGGGGCAGTACTTC. Its translation: CASSRPGLAGEGQYF.

The V and J genes are TRBV28 and TRBJ1-2; 8 nucleotides align to TRBD1. Germline V gene data show CDR1 as MDHEN and CDR2 as SYDVKM. V lost 0 bases to trimming and J lost 11 bases; unmatched junction nucleotides: 5. This CDR3 has 13 residues. DNA for the CDR3: TGTGCCAGCAGTTTATGGGGGACAGGACGATACACCTTC. Translated: CASSLWGTGRYTF.

The chain carries TRBV7-9 and TRBJ1-1; no reliable D call. Germline loops: CDR1 SEHNR, CDR2 FQNEAQ (reference sequence). The CDR3 contains 13 residues. The germline V and J ends were trimmed by 2 bases and 1 base, with 5 bases remaining between them. The CDR3, as DNA: TGTGCCAGCAGCTTATGGACGAACACTGAAGCTTTCTTT. It yields the protein CASSLWTNTEAFF. Complete variable domain (other parts from reference TRBV7-9 and TRBJ1-1): DTGVSQNPRHKITKRGQNVTFRCDPISEHNRLYWYRQTLGQGPEFLTYFQNEAQLEKSRLLSDRFSAERPKGSFSTLEIQRTEQGDSAMYLCASSLWTNTEAFFGQGTRLTVV.

This clone was seen a few times. The V call is TRBV28, the J call TRBJ2-1; 7 bases line up with TRBD2. Trimming took 1 base from V and 5 from J; bases not matched to a gene: 8. The germline CDR1 and CDR2 sequences are MDHEN and SYDVKM. This CDR3 comprises 16 residues. The CDR3 region has the DNA TGTGCCAGCAGTTTATTCGGCGGGAGAACCCACAATGAGCAGTTCTTC. This translates into CASSLFGGRTHNEQFF.

This chain connects TRBV19 to TRBJ1-5, with a possible D match to TRBD1 (5 bases). The CDR3 consists of 14 residues. Germline lookup yields CDR1 LNHDA and CDR2 SQIVND (reference sequence). Between the trimmed V and J ends, which lost 6 bases and 3 bases, there was a span of 12 bases. In DNA, the CDR3 is TGTGCCAGTAGCCGTGACAGTTACAATCAGCCCCAGCATTTT. Translating gives CASSRDSYNQPQHF. Combining the CDR3 with reference TRBV19 and TRBJ1-5 gives the whole variable domain DGGITQSPKYLFRKEGQNVTLSCEQNLNHDAMYWYRQDPGQGLRLIYYSQIVNDFQKGDIAEGYSVSREKKESFPLTVTSAQKNPTAFYLCASSRDSYNQPQHFGDGTRLSIL.

This clone turned up a few times. The V gene is TRBV21-1, the J gene TRBJ2-7. TRBV21-1 counts as a pseudogene. The CDR3 consists of 14 residues. CDR3 DNA: TGTGCCAGCAGCAAAGAAAGGCACCGCTACGAGCAGTACTTC. Translating it yields CASSKERHRYEQYF.

The gene calls are TRBV3-1 (or the pseudogene TRBV3-2) and TRBJ2-7, with TRBD2 matching 12 bases. CDR3 length: 15 amino acids. Germline loops: CDR1 LGHDT, CDR2 YNNKEL (reference sequence). The junction had 4 bases not matched to a gene; V was cut back by 7 bases and J by 0 bases. CDR3 sequence reads: CASNQTSGSSYEQYF. CDR3 in DNA: TGTGCCAGCAACCAGACTAGCGGGAGCTCCTACGAGCAGTACTTC.

The chain recombines TRBV7-2 with TRBJ1-2; no clear D gene. The CDR3 extends over 13 amino acids. Germline-derived CDR1 and CDR2 are SGHTA and FQGNSA. V shed 5 bases and J shed 3 bases, with 10 bases lying between them. The CDR3 region is CASSLSSDYGYTF. The CDR3 DNA reads as TGTGCCAGCAGCCTGAGTTCCGACTATGGCTACACCTTC.

This chain uses TRBV11-1 with TRBJ1-1; D is possibly TRBD1 (5 bases). This CDR3 spans 14 amino acids. In germline, CDR1 is SGHAT, CDR2 FQDESV (reference sequence). Deletions cut 3 bases from V and 2 bases from J, with 10 bases between. CDR3 sequence (DNA): TGTGCCAGCAGCTTCTCGGGGCAAAACACTGAAGCTTTCTTT. This gives the protein CASSFSGQNTEAFF.

This sequence joins TRBV3-1 (or the pseudogene TRBV3-2) and TRBJ2-1; 14 bases align to TRBD2. This CDR3 comprises 18 residues. Germline assignment: CDR1 LGHDT and CDR2 YNNKEL (reference sequence). The V and J ends lost 2 bases and 9 bases, in that order; junction bases with no gene match: 12. The CDR3 protein is CASSQLQGLAGVSAEQFF. The CDR3 nucleotides are TGTGCCAGCAGCCAACTCCAGGGACTAGCGGGAGTTTCTGCTGAGCAGTTCTTC.

This chain connects TRBV6-5 to TRBJ1-2, with D possibly being TRBD1 (6 bases). This CDR3 has 15 amino acids. Germline V gives CDR1 MNHEY, CDR2 SVGAGI. The ends were cut back, 5 bases at V and 4 bases at J, with 17 bases in the middle. The CDR3 is CASSTSRGQGYGYTF. The CDR3 DNA follows: TGTGCCAGCAGTACCTCTCGGGGGCAGGGCTATGGCTACACCTTC.

The chain recombines TRBV2 with TRBJ2-1, with 10 bases lining up with TRBD2. Germline V gives CDR1 SNHLY, CDR2 FYNNEI. V shed 0 bases, J shed 5 bases, and the junction held 10 bases outside the gene matches. The CDR3 is 18 amino acids. The CDR3 sequence: CASSEAPSGSRLNNEQFF. The CDR3 DNA reads as TGTGCCAGCAGTGAAGCGCCTAGCGGGAGTCGACTGAACAATGAGCAGTTCTTC.

The chain recombines TRBV6-5 with TRBJ2-4; D is ambiguous. Trimming took off 0 bases at V and 5 bases at J, with 8 bases between the two ends. From germline, CDR1 is MNHEY and CDR2 SVGAGI. This CDR3 comprises 14 residues. The CDR3 DNA reads as TGTGCCAGCAGTTACTCGTTCACCGAAAACATTCAGTACTTC. It codes for CASSYSFTENIQYF.

The rearrangement uses TRBV7-9 and TRBJ1-4; 7 bases are shared with TRBD1. The CDR3 length is 15 residues. The ends lost 5 bases at V and 5 bases at J; junction bases unmatched: 8. Germline V gene data show CDR1 as SEHNR and CDR2 as FQNEAQ (reference sequence). CDR3 nucleotides: TGTGCCAGCAGCCCCCAGGACAGGACAAATGAAAAACTGTTTTTT. This sequence encodes CASSPQDRTNEKLFF.

The genes are TRBV7-6 and TRBJ1-1, with TRBD1 as a possible D gene (6 bases). The CDR3 runs 16 residues. The V and J ends lost 1 base and 4 bases respectively, with 16 bases between them. Germline CDR1 is SGHVS and CDR2 is FNYEAQ. CDR3 in amino acids: CASSLVPGDVSTEAFF. The CDR3 DNA follows: TGTGCCAGCAGCTTAGTTCCAGGGGATGTAAGCACTGAAGCTTTCTTT.

V and J are TRBV29-1 and TRBJ1-1; the match to TRBD1 covers 7 bases. V trimming: 3 bases; J trimming: 0 bases; junction bases outside the gene matches: 7. The CDR3 runs to 15 residues. Germline-derived CDR1 and CDR2 are SQVTM and ANQGSEA. The CDR3 coding sequence is TGCAGCGTTGATAAGACAGGGACCATGAACACTGAAGCTTTCTTT. Amino acids: CSVDKTGTMNTEAFF. The full variable domain, its missing parts supplied by reference TRBV29-1 and TRBJ1-1, is SAVISQKPSRDICQRGTSLTIQCQVDSQVTMMFWYRQQPGQSLTLIATANQGSEATYESGFVIDKFPISRPNLTFSTLTVSNMSPEDSSIYLCSVDKTGTMNTEAFFGQGTRLTVV.